Listed below are T cell receptor beta chains from one sample, sequenced in a study of blood T cell repertoires in COVID-19. This table comes from immunoSEQ multiplex PCR, and its TCRdb copy is limited to in-frame clones, with some not included. Of 200,000 to 250,000 clones in the sample, 82% were seen once. Sequenced: PBMCs or T cells enriched from blood (not recorded which). The receptors were sampled from a woman aged 55-70 years who had recovered from COVID-19. The CDR3 runs from the conserved cysteine through the conserved F or W. The D gene is left open where the match is weak. A clone size is listed for some rows: how often the clone was seen (once, few, many), or a class if it is expanded.

j_call,d_call,clone_size,v_call,cdr3_nt,cdr3_aa
TRBJ1-5,NA,NA,TRBV19,TGTGCCAGTAGTCCTGCGGGGAGCAATCAGCCCCAGCATTTT,CASSPAGSNQPQHF
TRBJ1-1,TRBD1,NA,TRBV7-8,TGTGCCAGCAGCCCCGGGACAGGGGGCATGAACACTGAAGCTTTCTTT,CASSPGTGGMNTEAFF
TRBJ2-7,NA,NA,TRBV7-2,TGTGCCAGCAGCTCAACAGGGCTCTACGAGCAGTACTTC,CASSSTGLYEQYF
TRBJ1-1,TRBD1,NA,TRBV19,TGTGCCGCCAGGGGACAGGTGATGAACACTGAAGCTTTCTTT,CAARGQVMNTEAFF
TRBJ1-2,NA,once,TRBV29-1,TGCAGCGTTGGAGCGGGTGACTATGGCTACACCTTC,CSVGAGDYGYTF
TRBJ1-1,NA,NA,TRBV3-1/TRBV3-2,TGTGCCAGCAGCCAAGCGACGGGAGGGGACACTGAAGCTTTCTTT,CASSQATGGDTEAFF
TRBJ1-6,NA,once,TRBV14,TGTGCCAGCAGCCCCAGGGGACTAAGGTCACCCCTCCACTTT,CASSPRGLRSPLHF
TRBJ2-1,NA,once,TRBV21-1,TGTGCCAGCAGCACCGAAACCGGGACTAGCGGGAGTCCCTACAATGAGCAGTTCTTC,CASSTETGTSGSPYNEQFF
TRBJ2-7,NA,NA,TRBV19,TGTGCCAGTAGGCTAGTCGGGGAGGGGGCCTACGAGCAGTACTTC,CASRLVGEGAYEQYF
TRBJ1-6,NA,NA,TRBV12-3/TRBV12-4,TGTGCCAGCAGAGGGGGTGGTTCACCCCTCCACTTT,CASRGGGSPLHF
TRBJ2-1,NA,NA,TRBV11-3,TGTACCAGCAGCTTAGATGCGGAGCAGTTCTTC,CTSSLDAEQFF
TRBJ1-6,TRBD1,NA,TRBV5-6,TGTGCCAGCAGCTTGGACAGGGGTTTTCCATCACCCCTCCACTTT,CASSLDRGFPSPLHF
TRBJ1-5,NA,NA,TRBV18,TGTGCCAGCTCACTCCGGGACACGGGACCTAGCAATCAGCCCCAGCATTTT,CASSLRDTGPSNQPQHF
TRBJ2-7,TRBD1,NA,TRBV10-3,TGTGCCATCAGCACCGGGACAGGTGCTTCCGTGCAGTACTTC,CAISTGTGASVQYF
TRBJ1-2,NA,NA,TRBV6-5,TGTGCCAGCAGTCCCGAGGGGGGGATGGACGGCTACACCTTC,CASSPEGGMDGYTF
TRBJ1-6,NA,NA,TRBV6-5,TGTGCCAGCGGGGGGGCGCAGAATAATTCACCCCTCCACTTT,CASGGAQNNSPLHF
TRBJ1-2,NA,NA,TRBV7-2,TGTGCCAGCAGCTCCCTTAACCAGGGTGGGGCTGGCTACACCTTC,CASSSLNQGGAGYTF
TRBJ2-2,NA,once,TRBV10-3,TGTGCCATCAGTAACAGGGACACCGGGGAGCTGTTTTTT,CAISNRDTGELFF
TRBJ1-1,TRBD1,NA,TRBV7-9,TGTGCCAGCATCGAAACAGGGGGCGCCTTCATGAACACTGAAGCTTTCTTT,CASIETGGAFMNTEAFF
TRBJ2-5,NA,NA,TRBV6-5,TGTGCCAGCGCGGGGGCGCGGCAAGAGACCCAGTACTTC,CASAGARQETQYF
TRBJ2-2,NA,NA,TRBV2,TGTGCCAGCAGTGAACTCGCCGGGGAGCTGTTTTTT,CASSELAGELFF
TRBJ1-4,NA,NA,TRBV6-4,TGTGCCAGCAGTGACCGCCCGGGAGCTGGAGGGGAAAAACTGTTTTTT,CASSDRPGAGGEKLFF
TRBJ1-1,NA,NA,TRBV2,TGTGCCAGCAGTGAAGCTCTAATCGAAGCTTTCTTT,CASSEALIEAFF
TRBJ2-1,NA,NA,TRBV5-1,TGCGCCAGCAGCTTGAACAGCAACGATGAGCAGTTCTTC,CASSLNSNDEQFF
TRBJ1-1,TRBD1,NA,TRBV19,TGTGCCAGTTTGCAGGGGGCCAGGAGCACTGAAGCTTTCTTT,CASLQGARSTEAFF